A single T cell receptor (beta chain) is shown here with its context. The CDR3 is made up of 14 amino acids. TCRdb derives one entry per CDR3 protein from the 5' RACE reads, leaving out DNA. The sample holds roughly 150,000 distinct CDR3 sequences. This sample is drawn from a study of monozygotic twins with inflammatory bowel disease. The chain combines TRBV12-3 or TRBV12-4 with TRBJ2-7; TCRdb picks TRBD1, but there is no DNA to check that call. The TCR originated in a human donor with ulcerative colitis or Crohn's disease, or a healthy co-twin of an affected twin (not recorded which). The source material was blood. The CDR3 region is CASSSVAVRYEQYF.